A selection of T cell receptor beta chains follows, all from one sample in a study of technical replicates of blood from a few donors. TCRdb keeps only in-frame clones here, not all; method: immunoSEQ multiplex PCR. The sample lists under 95,000 clones; about 90% were seen once. Specimen: T cells isolated from PBMCs. The receptors stem from a human donor in good health. Each CDR3 is given with its conserved first and last residue. D genes are given only for firm matches. Expanded clones are given a class, and other clones once, few, many or no size at all.

CDR3 protein: CASSSLPDYEQYF; CDR3 DNA: TGTGCCAGCAGCTCTCTCCCAGACTACGAGCAGTACTTC; V gene: TRBV5-6; D gene: NA; J gene: TRBJ2-7; clone size: few
CDR3 protein: CASSLLRDTEAFF; CDR3 DNA: TGTGCCAGCAGTCTACTCCGGGACACCGAAGCTTTCTTT; V gene: TRBV7-3; D gene: NA; J gene: TRBJ1-1; clone size: NA
CDR3 protein: CASSTEDRLEQFF; CDR3 DNA: TGTGCCAGCAGCACCGAGGACAGGCTTGAGCAGTTCTTC; V gene: TRBV11-2; D gene: TRBD1; J gene: TRBJ2-1; clone size: NA
CDR3 protein: CASGSTTGRVYEQYF; CDR3 DNA: TGTGCTAGTGGTTCAACTACAGGGCGGGTCTACGAGCAGTACTTC; V gene: TRBV12-5; D gene: NA; J gene: TRBJ2-7; clone size: NA
CDR3 protein: CASSSWGQTNTGELFF; CDR3 DNA: TGTGCCAGCAGCTCGTGGGGACAGACGAACACCGGGGAGCTGTTTTTT; V gene: TRBV11-2; D gene: TRBD1; J gene: TRBJ2-2; clone size: NA
CDR3 protein: CASSPGQEQKYGYTF; CDR3 DNA: TGTGCCAGCTCACCGGGACAGGAGCAAAAGTATGGCTACACCTTC; V gene: TRBV18; D gene: TRBD1; J gene: TRBJ1-2; clone size: NA
CDR3 protein: CASSPGGTGDEQYF; CDR3 DNA: TGCGCCAGCAGCCCCGGAGGGACAGGCGACGAGCAGTACTTC; V gene: TRBV4-1; D gene: TRBD1; J gene: TRBJ2-7; clone size: once
CDR3 protein: CASSQELPGAPGEQYF; CDR3 DNA: TGCGCCAGCAGCCAAGAGTTACCGGGAGCTCCGGGGGAGCAGTACTTC; V gene: TRBV4-3; D gene: NA; J gene: TRBJ2-7; clone size: NA
CDR3 protein: CASSQREAIEQFF; CDR3 DNA: TGCGCCAGCAGCCAAAGGGAGGCTATTGAGCAGTTCTTC; V gene: TRBV4-1; D gene: NA; J gene: TRBJ2-1; clone size: NA
CDR3 protein: CASSVDRDRGSYEQFF; CDR3 DNA: TGTGCCAGCAGCGTGGACAGGGACAGGGGGTCTTATGAGCAGTTCTTC; V gene: TRBV9; D gene: TRBD1; J gene: TRBJ2-1; clone size: NA
CDR3 protein: CASSLVGREKLYNEQFF; CDR3 DNA: TGTGCCAGCAGCTTAGTTGGGCGGGAGAAACTCTACAATGAGCAGTTCTTC; V gene: TRBV7-2; D gene: TRBD2; J gene: TRBJ2-1; clone size: NA
CDR3 protein: CASSFGRRDTQYF; CDR3 DNA: TGTGCCAGCAGTTTCGGGAGGCGTGATACGCAGTATTTT; V gene: TRBV28; D gene: TRBD2; J gene: TRBJ2-3; clone size: NA